The source of this TCR beta chain is a study of post-analysis software for immune sequencing data. Across the study: There were relapsing-remitting, secondary progressive and progressive-relapsing multiple sclerosis among the disease courses included. General study points: There was significantly lower normalized Chao1 diversity in multiple sclerosis patients than in controls. Clustering by F measure revealed strong co-clustering among samples prepared together in one batch.

Unique molecular identifiers were present in the TCR beta cDNA libraries. T cells numbering about 0.9 to 11 million yielded cDNA molecules that totaled about 500,000. Each CDR3 protein gets one entry after TCRdb re-called the PCR reads with MiXCR. The table lists a few hundred thousand distinct CDR3 sequences, roughly 36% of them singletons, with 13% in the top ten. Notes on this clonotype: What it recognizes is unknown.

The sequenced material came from blood. This clonotype originated in a girl aged 5 to 17 with multiple sclerosis.

CDR3 bases: TGTGCCAGCAGACGGACCCGGCGGCAGCCCCAGCATTTT. Amino acids: CASRRTRRQPQHF. J is TRBJ1-5 and V is TRBV6-5; D remains ambiguous. Trimming removed 6 bases from V and 7 bases from J, with 13 bases in between. The CDR3 has 13 residues. Germline V gene sequence: CDR1 MNHEY, CDR2 SVGAGI.